Below are 11 T cell receptor beta chains sequenced from a single sample in a study of beta chain features in type 1 diabetes. Study-level findings and limits: Moderate but significant shortening of TCRB CDR3s was recorded in all four CD4+ subsets from Type 1 diabetes patients.

What these receptors recognize is not known. Reverse transcribing all isolated RNA meant expressed TCRB transcripts were sequenced. Generated by immunoSEQ multiplex PCR, the TCRdb table keeps only in-frame clones and is missing some. The table lists around 600,000 clones, 9.5% to 15% of them singletons. Sequenced sample: naive CD4+ T cells from blood. The receptors shown here come from a young man with type 1 diabetes.

This chain connects TRBV7-2 to TRBJ2-1, with D possibly TRBD1 on 6 matching bases. Germline CDR1 and CDR2: SGHTA and FQGNSA. The CDR3 runs 15 residues. V was cut by 4 bases and J by 3 bases, with 13 bases left in between. The CDR3 loop reads CASSSPKDSYNEQFF. CDR3 sequence (DNA): TGTGCCAGCAGCTCCCCGAAGGACAGCTACAATGAGCAGTTCTTC.

The chain is built from TRBV19 and TRBJ2-5; D remains unclear. Germline lookup yields CDR1 LNHDA and CDR2 SQIVND (reference sequence). Between the trimmed V and J ends, which lost 5 bases and 2 bases, there was a span of 9 bases. The CDR3 runs to 13 residues. The DNA for the CDR3 is TGTGCCAGTAGTTCGTCTGTGCAAGAGACCCAGTACTTC. Translated, it gives CASSSSVQETQYF. Full variable domain (missing parts from reference TRBV19 and TRBJ2-5): DGGITQSPKYLFRKEGQNVTLSCEQNLNHDAMYWYRQDPGQGLRLIYYSQIVNDFQKGDIAEGYSVSREKKESFPLTVTSAQKNPTAFYLCASSSSVQETQYFGPGTRLLVL.

The rearrangement uses TRBV11-2 and TRBJ2-5, with unresolved D. CDR1 is SGHAT, CDR2 FQNNGV, per germline. This CDR3 has 16 residues. V gave up 0 bases and J gave up 2 bases, with 13 bases separating them. The CDR3 DNA follows: TGTGCCAGCAGCTTAGATTATGCCAGCTTACAAGAGACCCAGTACTTC. This gives the protein CASSLDYASLQETQYF.

The table lists this clone with a few counts. The chain recombines TRBV10-3 with TRBJ1-2; a possible D gene is TRBD1 (5 bases). The CDR3 covers 13 residues. The V end was cut by 3 bases, the J end by 3 bases, with 8 bases between. Germline CDR1 and CDR2: ENHRY and SYGVKD. As DNA, the CDR3 is TGTGCCATCAGTGAAGGGGAGTACTATGGCTACACCTTC. Residues: CAISEGEYYGYTF.

This clone was seen a handful of times. This chain connects TRBV18 to TRBJ1-5; weak D call: TRBD1 (6 bases). Germline CDR1 is KGHSH and CDR2 is LQKENI. Between the trimmed V and J ends, which lost 1 base and 2 bases, there was a span of 21 bases. The CDR3 spans 19 residues. The CDR3 loop is CASSPREGDLKTGNQPQHF. As DNA, the CDR3 is TGTGCCAGCTCACCACGGGAGGGGGACCTCAAAACGGGCAATCAGCCCCAGCATTTT.

V usage is TRBV9 and J usage is TRBJ2-7, with 12 nucleotides matching TRBD2. CDR1 and CDR2 (germline): SGDLS, YYNGEE. The CDR3 runs 16 residues. The J segment lost 1 base and the V segment lost 0 bases, leaving 2 bases of the junction unmatched. This CDR3 reads CASSVGLAGVSYEQYF. As DNA, the CDR3 is TGTGCCAGCAGCGTAGGACTAGCGGGGGTATCCTACGAGCAGTACTTC. The complete variable domain, with remaining parts taken from reference TRBV9 and TRBJ2-7, reads DSGVTQTPKHLITATGQRVTLRCSPRSGDLSVYWYQQSLDQGLQFLIQYYNGEERAKGNILERFSAQQFPDLHSELNLSSLELGDSALYFCASSVGLAGVSYEQYFGPGTRLTVT.

This clone occurred a few times. V is TRBV18 and J is TRBJ2-3; TRBD1 agrees at 8 bases. Germline V gives CDR1 KGHSH, CDR2 LQKENI. V lost 5 bases to trimming and J lost 0 bases; unmatched junction nucleotides: 4. This CDR3 region has 15 residues. The CDR3 nucleotides are TGTGCCAGCTCATCTAGGACAGGGAGCACAGATACGCAGTATTTT. Residues: CASSSRTGSTDTQYF. Looking up the rest from reference TRBV18 and TRBJ2-3 gives the full variable domain: NAGVMQNPRHLVRRRGQEARLRCSPMKGHSHVYWYRQLPEEGLKFMVYLQKENIIDESGMPKERFSAEFPKEGPSILRIQQVVRGDSAAYFCASSSRTGSTDTQYFGPGTRLTVL.

The V call is TRBV9, the J call TRBJ1-6, with D tentatively TRBD1 (5 bases). V was trimmed by 0 bases and J by 11 bases, leaving 9 bases between them. This CDR3 has 13 residues. Looked up from germline, CDR1 is SGDLS and CDR2 is YYNGEE. The CDR3 here is CASSVAGETPLHF. CDR3 bases: TGTGCCAGCAGCGTAGCGGGGGAGACACCCCTCCACTTT.

CDR3 DNA: TGTGCCTGGAGTGTATTCCCAGGGGGGAACATTCAGTACTTC. It encodes CAWSVFPGGNIQYF. This chain connects TRBV30 to TRBJ2-4, with a tentative D call TRBD1 (7 bases). V was pared by 0 bases and J by 7 bases, with 13 bases between. Germline-derived CDR1 and CDR2 are GTSNPN and SVGIG (reference sequence). This CDR3 region has 14 residues. Looking up the rest from reference TRBV30 and TRBJ2-4 gives the full variable domain: SQTIHQWPATLVQPVGSPLSLECTVEGTSNPNLYWYRQAAGRGLQLLFYSVGIGQISSEVPQNLSASRPQDRQFILSSKKLLLSDSGFYLCAWSVFPGGNIQYFGAGTRLSVL.

In its sample, this clone was seen a few times. The chain has TRBV5-1 and TRBJ1-2, with a tentative D call TRBD1 (5 bases). The V gene's germline CDR1 is SGHRS and CDR2 YFSETQ. V lost 3 bases to trimming and J lost 3 bases, with 12 bases between them. The CDR3 runs to 14 residues. The CDR3 here is CASSSLQVDYGYTF. The CDR3 nucleotides read TGCGCCAGCAGCTCTTTACAGGTTGACTATGGCTACACCTTC.

This chain joins TRBV11-2 and TRBJ2-3; 8 bases agree with TRBD2. Germline loops: CDR1 SGHAT, CDR2 FQNNGV. This CDR3 has 15 residues. With V trimmed by 5 bases and J by 5 bases, 9 bases remained unmatched. CDR3 DNA sequence: TGTGCCAGCAGCCCACGGGGGGGCCTCTTAGATACGCAGTATTTT. Protein: CASSPRGGLLDTQYF.